The entry below gives a single T cell receptor beta chain sequence along with its context. Its antigen is unknown. Germline is not matched at one junction end, which may reflect a read error. This sample was taken from a study of tumor and adjacent non-tumor tissue in lung cancer. In the study overall: Patients were aged roughly 30 to 76, about 10 men and a handful of women, stage I to III. Study-wide findings and caveats: Tumor TCR diversity, when higher, was linked to shorter survival. Compared with tumor, normal lung showed significantly lower TCR diversity.

The library came from three nested PCR rounds adapted from ARM-PCR protocols. TCRdb independently ran MiXCR on the multiplex PCR reads; one entry per CDR3 protein. The sample contains 80,000 to 100,000 distinct CDR3 sequences, less than 85% of which appear only once. This CDR3 spans 14 amino acids. The germline V gene has CDR1 SGHRS and CDR2 YFSETQ. The template was RNA from unsorted bulk tissue. Distant lung tissue was collected more than 3 cm away from the tumor edge. Donors were chemotherapy-naive, newly diagnosed lung cancer surgical patients in China, August–late 2014. Specimen: distant non-tumor lung tissue. The genes are TRBV5-1 and TRBJ2-7; D is perhaps TRBD1 (5 bases). The clonotype originates from a man in his sixties with small cell lung cancer. The CDR3 DNA reads as TGCGCCAGCACCTACAGCACAGGATACTACGAGCAGTATTTC. As protein: CASTYSTGYYEQYF.